This TCR beta chain was profiled in a study of blood T cell repertoires in COVID-19. Assay: immunoSEQ multiplex PCR; the TCRdb copy retains only in-frame clones and omits some. The table includes 280,000 or so clones, 88% detected once. Germline loops: CDR1 MGHRA, CDR2 YSYEKL. This CDR3 has 17 amino acids. The junction had 15 bases not matched to a gene; V was cut back by 4 bases and J by 9 bases. The TCR originated in a young man with active or convalescent COVID-19. Sequences were obtained from peripheral blood. The V and J genes are TRBV4-1 and TRBJ1-6; the match to TRBD1 covers 7 bases. The CDR3: CASSLTPTGRLGSPLHF. The CDR3 DNA sequence: TGCGCCAGCAGCCTTACTCCGACAGGGCGTTTGGGTTCACCCCTCCACTTT.